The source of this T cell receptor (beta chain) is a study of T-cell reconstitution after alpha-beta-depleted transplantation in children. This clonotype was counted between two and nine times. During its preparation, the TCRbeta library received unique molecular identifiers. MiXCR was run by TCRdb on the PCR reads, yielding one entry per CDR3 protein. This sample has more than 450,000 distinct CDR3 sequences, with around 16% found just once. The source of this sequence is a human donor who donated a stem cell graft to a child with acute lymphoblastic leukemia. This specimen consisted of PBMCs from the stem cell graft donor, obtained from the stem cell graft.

The CDR3 bases are TGCGCCAGCATGTGGACAGGGAAGGCAGATACGCAGTATTTT. Encoded protein: CASMWTGKADTQYF. The chain employs TRBV5-1 and TRBJ2-3; 8 bases are shared with TRBD1. Germline V gene data show CDR1 as SGHRS and CDR2 as YFSETQ. V dropped 6 bases and J dropped 4; count of bases not matched to a gene: 7. This CDR3 has 14 residues. The full variable domain, with the rest looked up from reference TRBV5-1 and TRBJ2-3, is KAGVTQTPRYLIKTRGQQVTLSCSPISGHRSVSWYQQTPGQGLQFLFEYFSETQRNKGNFPGRFSGRQFSNSRSEMNVSTLELGDSALYLCASMWTGKADTQYFGPGTRLTVL.